A single sample is the source of the 19 T cell receptor beta chains below, sequenced in a study of siplizumab effects on memory and regulatory T cells. TCRdb's table, derived via immunoSEQ multiplex PCR, lists solely in-frame clones and lacks some. The sample holds 100,000 or so clones; 94% are singletons and the top ten take 1% to 1.5%. Input material: non-Treg CD4+ T cells sorted from blood. The receptors derive from a human donor in good health.

This sequence joins TRBV10-1 and TRBJ2-5, with D unclear. TRBJ2-7 explains the end of the DNA better; the J call may be wrong. This CDR3 contains 12 residues. The germline gives CDR1 WNHNN, CDR2 SYGVQD (reference sequence). This CDR3 reads CASSESTYEQYF. In nucleotides, the CDR3 is TGCGCCAGCAGTGAGTCGACCTACGAGCAGTACTTC.

The chain recombines TRBV7-9 with TRBJ1-1; D call uncertain. V shed 4 bases and J shed 14 bases, with 17 bases lying between them. The CDR3 consists of 12 residues. Per the germline V gene, CDR1 is SEHNR and CDR2 is FQNEAQ (reference sequence). The CDR3 loop is CASSYARGGGFF. In DNA form, the CDR3 reads TGTGCCAGCAGCTACGCCCGGGGTGGCGGATTCTTT.

This clone was observed once. This rearrangement joins TRBV6-1 to TRBJ2-7; D may match TRBD1 or TRBD2 (5 bases each). The CDR3 extends over 15 amino acids. Germline CDR1 is MNHNS and CDR2 is SASEGT. V was cut by 0 bases and J by 5 bases, with 14 bases left in between. CDR3: CASSEAGMGTHEQYF. DNA of the CDR3: TGTGCCAGCAGTGAAGCGGGAATGGGGACCCACGAGCAGTACTTC.

The genes are TRBV6-6 and TRBJ2-2, with TRBD2 matching over 15 bases. Germline CDR1 reads MNHNY; CDR2 reads SVGAGI (reference sequence). The CDR3 is 16 residues long. V dropped 5 bases and J dropped 6; count of bases not matched to a gene: 4. The CDR3, as DNA: TGTGCCAGCAGTCGCGGACTAGCGGGAGGGCCCGGGGAGCTGTTTTTT. Its translation is CASSRGLAGGPGELFF.

The rearrangement uses TRBV5-1 and TRBJ1-3; TRBD1 is a possible D gene (5 bases). The CDR3 extends over 15 amino acids. CDR1 SGHRS and CDR2 YFSETQ come from the germline V gene. The V gene lost 4 bases and the J gene lost 4 bases, with 15 bases spanning the gap. Here the CDR3 DNA reads TGCGCCAGCAGCCTGGTCGGGGCCCTAGGAAACACCATATATTTT. Its protein product is CASSLVGALGNTIYF.

Remarks on this clone: Different DNA sequences within this sample yield the same CDR3. Written as DNA, the CDR3 is TGCGCCAGCAGCTTGGGGACAGACAGCACAGATACGCAGTATTTT. This encodes CASSLGTDSTDTQYF. V usage is TRBV5-1 and J usage is TRBJ2-3; a weak D match, TRBD1 (6 bases). The CDR3 runs 15 residues. V lost 0 bases to trimming and J lost 0 bases, with 8 bases between them. Germline lookup yields CDR1 SGHRS and CDR2 YFSETQ.

The V and J genes are TRBV4-2 and TRBJ2-1; D ambiguous. Per germline, CDR1 LGHNA and CDR2 YNFKEQ. The V gene lost 4 bases and the J gene lost 4 bases, with 11 bases spanning the gap. The CDR3 has 14 amino acids. CDR3: CASSPDPLYNEQFF. The CDR3 DNA follows: TGTGCCAGCAGCCCAGACCCCCTATACAATGAGCAGTTCTTC.

V is TRBV25-1 and J is TRBJ1-2, with 8 positions matching TRBD1. Germline lookup yields CDR1 MGHDK and CDR2 SYGVNS. Unmatched junction bases numbered 7, after V lost 2 bases and J lost 5 bases. This CDR3 comprises 15 residues. In DNA form, the CDR3 reads TGTGCCAGCAGTGAACGAGACAGGGGAGGATATGGCTACACCTTC. It is translated as CASSERDRGGYGYTF.

DNA of the CDR3: TGTGCCAGCAAGACTAGCGGGAGTAATGAGCAGTTCTTC. Translating gives CASKTSGSNEQFF. V gene TRBV5-4 combines with J gene TRBJ2-1; 12 positions match TRBD2. This CDR3 contains 13 residues. The ends lost 6 bases at V and 7 bases at J; junction bases unmatched: 2. The germline gives CDR1 SGHNT, CDR2 YYREEE (reference sequence).

The V call is TRBV19, the J call TRBJ1-5; TRBD1 aligns across 7 bases. The length of the CDR3 is 16 residues. V lost 3 bases and J lost 2; bases outside the gene matches: 7. Per the germline V gene, CDR1 is LNHDA and CDR2 is SQIVND (reference sequence). This chain's CDR3 is CASSMEGRGGNQPQHF. Here the CDR3 DNA reads TGTGCCAGTAGTATGGAGGGCAGGGGGGGCAATCAGCCCCAGCATTTT. The whole variable domain, filled in from reference TRBV19 and TRBJ1-5, reads DGGITQSPKYLFRKEGQNVTLSCEQNLNHDAMYWYRQDPGQGLRLIYYSQIVNDFQKGDIAEGYSVSREKKESFPLTVTSAQKNPTAFYLCASSMEGRGGNQPQHFGDGTRLSIL.

The V gene is TRBV9, the J gene TRBJ1-1; unclear D gene. The CDR3 is 14 amino acids. V dropped 5 bases and J dropped 1 base, with 12 bases sitting between them. Looked up from germline, CDR1 is SGDLS and CDR2 is YYNGEE. The CDR3 DNA sequence: TGTGCCAGCAGTCTCCAGCCCCAGAACACTGAAGCTTTCTTT. Translated, it gives CASSLQPQNTEAFF.

V gene TRBV19 combines with J gene TRBJ1-1; D possibly corresponds to TRBD1 (5 bases). The CDR3 spans 15 residues. Trimming removed 0 bases at V and 3 bases at J, with 11 bases between. Germline assignment: CDR1 LNHDA and CDR2 SQIVND (reference sequence). CDR3: CASSIDRDRHTEAFF. The CDR3, as DNA: TGTGCCAGTAGTATAGATCGCGACAGACACACTGAAGCTTTCTTT. Filled out from reference TRBV19 and TRBJ1-1, the complete variable domain reads DGGITQSPKYLFRKEGQNVTLSCEQNLNHDAMYWYRQDPGQGLRLIYYSQIVNDFQKGDIAEGYSVSREKKESFPLTVTSAQKNPTAFYLCASSIDRDRHTEAFFGQGTRLTVV.

The CDR3 region is CASMQGRQPQHF. As DNA, the CDR3 is TGTGCCAGCATGCAGGGTCGGCAGCCCCAGCATTTT. The rearrangement uses TRBV6-1 and TRBJ1-5; weak D call: TRBD1 (5 bases). The germline V and J ends were trimmed by 7 bases and 7 bases, with 11 bases remaining between them. Germline assignment: CDR1 MNHNS and CDR2 SASEGT. There are 12 residues in the CDR3.

V gene TRBV7-3 combines with J gene TRBJ1-1; D is uncertain. CDR1 and CDR2 from the germline V gene are SGHTA and FQGTGA. This CDR3 is built from 13 residues. The V end lost 5 bases, the J end lost 1 base, and 8 bases lay between the germline ends. The CDR3 here is CASSVTRNTEAFF. The CDR3, as DNA: TGTGCCAGCAGCGTTACAAGGAACACTGAAGCTTTCTTT.

This sequence joins TRBV10-3 and TRBJ2-6; unclear D gene. V shed 0 bases and J shed 4 bases, with 10 bases lying between them. Germline V gene data show CDR1 as ENHRY and CDR2 as SYGVKD. The CDR3 consists of 16 residues. The CDR3 sequence: CAISESGSSGANVLTF. The CDR3 region has the DNA TGTGCCATCAGTGAGTCGGGGTCCTCCGGGGCCAACGTCCTGACTTTC.

This clone was recorded a few times. This sequence joins TRBV7-6 and TRBJ2-2; no clear D gene. The V gene's germline CDR1 is SGHVS and CDR2 FNYEAQ. Trimming cost V 5 bases and J 7 bases, with 11 bases left between them. The CDR3 is made up of 13 amino acids. The CDR3 spells CASSRSLIGELFF. The CDR3 DNA is TGTGCCAGCAGCCGCTCTTTGATCGGGGAGCTGTTTTTT.

This clone has just one count. This sequence joins TRBV4-1 and TRBJ2-2; 8 bases line up with TRBD1. From germline, CDR1 is MGHRA and CDR2 YSYEKL. The length of the CDR3 is 20 residues. Losses at the gene ends were 1 base for V and 5 bases for J; bases not matched to a gene: 18. CDR3 loop: CASSQVPPSGTGFGTGELFF. The CDR3, as DNA: TGCGCCAGCAGCCAAGTTCCACCCTCCGGGACAGGCTTTGGGACCGGGGAGCTGTTTTTT.

The chain links TRBV9 to TRBJ2-7; possibly TRBD1 or TRBD2 for D (6 bases each). This CDR3 region has 14 residues. The V gene lost 2 bases and the J gene lost 4 bases, with 13 bases spanning the gap. The germline V gene encodes CDR1 SGDLS and CDR2 YYNGEE. CDR3 bases: TGTGCCAGCAGCGTGAGGGGGGCTGGGTACGAGCAGTACTTC. Translating gives CASSVRGAGYEQYF.

The chain joins TRBV18 to TRBJ1-1; no clear D gene. This CDR3 is built from 13 residues. CDR1 and CDR2 (germline): KGHSH, LQKENI. V lost 5 bases and J 0 bases, leaving 7 bases between the germline ends. Here the CDR3 reads CASSFTMNTEAFF. Written as DNA, the CDR3 is TGTGCCAGCTCATTTACTATGAACACTGAAGCTTTCTTT.